Following are 28 T cell receptor beta chains from one sample sequenced in a study of blood T cells in healthy people across ages. Alongside a J-beta primer mix, a sample-barcoded 5' primer served in a second PCR lasting about 7 to 11 cycles. TCRdb used MiXCR to reprocess the 5' RACE reads, holding one entry per CDR3 protein. The table lists roughly 1.5 million distinct CDR3 sequences, around 40% of them singletons, with approximately 4% in the top ten. The sample was blood. These receptors all come from a young woman in good health.

This clonotype appeared a few times. CDR3 loop: CASSLAGIIYEQYF. The DNA of the CDR3 is TGTGCCAGCAGCTTAGCGGGAATAATTTACGAGCAGTACTTC. The chain joins TRBV28 to TRBJ2-7; 8 bases map to TRBD2. With 6 bases clipped from V and 4 bases from J, the junction kept 8 bases outside the gene matches. The germline gives CDR1 MDHEN, CDR2 SYDVKM. This CDR3 has 14 residues.

The chain recombines TRBV12-3 or TRBV12-4 with TRBJ1-1, with TRBD1 identical over 7 bases. This CDR3 is built from 11 residues. The junction had 4 bases not matched to a gene; V was cut back by 6 bases and J by 9 bases. CDR3 sequence: CASRLGQQAFF. CDR3 nucleotides: TGTGCCAGCAGACTGGGACAGCAAGCTTTCTTT.

V and J are TRBV7-9 and TRBJ2-1; 8 bases map to TRBD2. The CDR3 loop spans 16 amino acids. Per the germline V gene, CDR1 is SEHNR and CDR2 is FQNEAQ (reference sequence). V gave up 2 bases and J gave up 5 bases; unmatched junction bases: 8. The CDR3 nucleotides read TGTGCCAGCAGCTTATGGGCGGGAGGATCCCACAATGAGCAGTTCTTC. Its translation: CASSLWAGGSHNEQFF.

The J gene is TRBJ1-6, the V gene TRBV6-2 or TRBV6-3; D gene uncertain. CDR1 is MNHEY and CDR2 is SVGEGT in the germline V gene. V lost 6 bases, J lost 0 bases, and 18 bases lay in between. The length of the CDR3 is 18 residues. In DNA, the CDR3 is TGTGCCAGCAGACCGCCCGGACGGTTTAGCTCCTATAATTCACCCCTCCACTTT. Protein product: CASRPPGRFSSYNSPLHF.

V and J are TRBV10-3 and TRBJ2-7; 10 bases align to TRBD2. CDR1 is ENHRY, CDR2 SYGVKD, per germline. The V and J ends lost 3 bases and 5 bases, in that order; junction bases with no gene match: 7. The CDR3 extends over 15 amino acids. The CDR3 here is CAISDTSGVLHEQYF. The CDR3 region has the DNA TGTGCCATCAGTGACACTAGCGGGGTCCTCCACGAGCAGTACTTC.

V gene TRBV27 combines with J gene TRBJ2-1; 10 nucleotides align to TRBD2. The CDR3 loop spans 16 amino acids. Germline V gene sequence: CDR1 MNHEY, CDR2 SMNVEV (reference sequence). V was clipped by 6 bases and J by 0 bases; unmatched bases: 5. In DNA, the CDR3 is TGTGCCAGCAGACTAGCGGGACGGGACTCCTACAATGAGCAGTTCTTC. The encoded protein is CASRLAGRDSYNEQFF.

This clonotype was counted many times. The V gene is TRBV29-1, the J gene TRBJ2-3, with unresolved D. V dropped 4 bases and J dropped 2 bases, with 10 bases sitting between them. The length of the CDR3 is 13 residues. Per germline, CDR1 SQVTM and CDR2 ANQGSEA. CDR3 protein: CSVGLRATDTQYF. The DNA for the CDR3 is TGCAGCGTTGGGCTTAGGGCCACAGATACGCAGTATTTT.

The rearrangement uses TRBV19 and TRBJ1-1; D call uncertain. Germline CDR1 and CDR2: LNHDA and SQIVND (reference sequence). There are 14 residues in the CDR3. The germline V and J ends were trimmed by 3 bases and 1 base, with 9 bases remaining between them. The CDR3 is CASSIVGWNTEAFF. CDR3 sequence (DNA): TGTGCCAGTAGTATTGTTGGGTGGAACACTGAAGCTTTCTTT.

This clonotype has more than one count but fewer than ten. This sequence joins TRBV13 and TRBJ2-3; TRBD2 might be the D (5 bases). CDR3 length equals 14 residues. V was clipped by 6 bases and J by 0 bases, with 10 bases between them. CDR1 is PRHDT and CDR2 is FYEKMQ in the germline V gene (reference sequence). The CDR3 loop reads CASSNSGSTDTQYF. As DNA, the CDR3 is TGTGCCAGCAGTAACTCGGGGAGCACAGATACGCAGTATTTT. Full variable domain (missing parts from reference TRBV13 and TRBJ2-3): AAGVIQSPRHLIKEKRETATLKCYPIPRHDTVYWYQQGPGQDPQFLISFYEKMQSDKGSIPDRFSAQQFSDYHSELNMSSLELGDSALYFCASSNSGSTDTQYFGPGTRLTVL.

V and J are TRBV29-1 and TRBJ2-3; 7 bases line up with TRBD2. The junction had 8 bases not matched to a gene; V was cut back by 3 bases and J by 5 bases. This CDR3 is built from 14 residues. CDR1 and CDR2 from the germline V gene are SQVTM and ANQGSEA. CDR3 sequence: CSVDMGRAQDTQYF. CDR3 DNA sequence: TGCAGCGTTGACATGGGGAGGGCCCAAGATACGCAGTATTTT.

The sample holds a few counts of this clonotype. This chain links TRBV20-1 with TRBJ1-6; no firm D call. In germline, CDR1 is DFQATT, CDR2 SNEGSKA (reference sequence). Trimming left V 5 bases short and J 7 bases short, with 9 bases between. CDR3 length equals 12 residues. The CDR3 loop is CSAGGWNSPLHF. The CDR3 DNA reads as TGCAGTGCTGGCGGCTGGAATTCACCCCTCCACTTT.

The V gene is TRBV20-1, the J gene TRBJ1-3; D gene ambiguous. The germline CDR1 and CDR2 sequences are DFQATT and SNEGSKA (reference sequence). The CDR3 is made up of 15 amino acids. Trimming took off 0 bases at V and 0 bases at J, with 9 bases between the two ends. The CDR3 protein is CSARDFTASGNTIYF. Here the CDR3 DNA reads TGCAGTGCTAGAGATTTTACAGCCTCTGGAAACACCATATATTTT.

This clonotype came up a few times. This chain joins TRBV11-2 and TRBJ2-5; no firm D call. The CDR3 is 12 residues long. Per germline, CDR1 SGHAT and CDR2 FQNNGV. V was cut by 6 bases and J by 5 bases, with 10 bases left in between. The CDR3 DNA follows: TGTGCCAGCAGTAGTGGGTATGAGACCCAGTACTTC. Its translation is CASSSGYETQYF.

J is TRBJ2-3 and V is TRBV4-3, with D unclear. Germline values: CDR1 LGHNA, CDR2 YSLEER. The germline V and J ends were trimmed by 0 bases and 3 bases, with 10 bases remaining between them. The CDR3 has 15 amino acids. CDR3 bases: TGCGCCAGCAGCCAAGATCTCGGCGGAACAGATACGCAGTATTTT. It yields the protein CASSQDLGGTDTQYF.

The V call is TRBV7-3, the J call TRBJ1-6; TRBD1 aligns across 9 bases. V trimming: 3 bases; J trimming: 9 bases; junction bases outside the gene matches: 3. CDR1 is SGHTA, CDR2 FQGTGA, per germline. The CDR3 contains 14 residues. The CDR3: CASSFGQGTSPLHF. CDR3 bases: TGTGCCAGCAGCTTTGGACAGGGGACTTCACCCCTCCACTTT.

The chain employs TRBV4-2 and TRBJ1-2; perhaps TRBD1 as D (5 bases). Germline CDR1 LGHNA, CDR2 YNFKEQ. The V gene lost 0 bases and the J gene lost 8 bases, with 19 bases spanning the gap. The CDR3 length is 16 residues. Written as DNA, the CDR3 is TGTGCCAGCAGCCAAGATGTGGGACTCCTTAACTTAGGCTACACCTTC. Amino acid sequence: CASSQDVGLLNLGYTF.

The rearrangement joins TRBV20-1 to TRBJ2-5; possible D gene TRBD1, 6 bases. Germline V gene lookup returns CDR1 DFQATT and CDR2 SNEGSKA (reference sequence). V dropped 2 bases and J dropped 7 bases, with 11 bases sitting between them. This CDR3 spans 12 amino acids. The DNA of the CDR3 is TGCAGTGCTAGAAGGTTGGGGGCGACCCAGTACTTC. Its protein is CSARRLGATQYF.

The chain uses TRBV13 and TRBJ1-1; unclear D gene. The ends were cut back, 3 bases at V and 3 bases at J, with 14 bases in the middle. The CDR3 spans 15 residues. Germline CDR1 and CDR2: PRHDT and FYEKMQ (reference sequence). The CDR3 reads CASSFNDRRDTEAFF. In DNA, the CDR3 is TGTGCCAGCAGCTTCAACGACCGGCGGGACACTGAAGCTTTCTTT.

This clonotype has a handful of counts. V usage is TRBV14 and J usage is TRBJ1-2; weak D call: TRBD1 (6 bases). The CDR3 consists of 16 residues. Per the germline V gene, CDR1 is SGHDN and CDR2 is FVKESK. V was trimmed by 2 bases and J by 4 bases, leaving 17 bases between them. The CDR3 DNA is TGTGCCAGCAGCCAAAGAAATGGAGGACAGAGCTATGGCTACACCTTC. This codes for CASSQRNGGQSYGYTF.

This clonotype occurred a few times. This chain connects TRBV20-1 to TRBJ1-5, with TRBD1 matching 8 bases. Trimming took 6 bases from V and 0 from J; bases not matched to a gene: 16. The CDR3 has 18 residues. Germline CDR1 DFQATT, CDR2 SNEGSKA (reference sequence). CDR3 loop: CSASTDRGVEYSNQPQHF. CDR3 nucleotide sequence: TGCAGTGCCTCCACCGACAGGGGCGTCGAGTATAGCAATCAGCCCCAGCATTTT.

The rearrangement uses TRBV20-1 and TRBJ2-1; 7 bases map to TRBD2. The germline V gene encodes CDR1 DFQATT and CDR2 SNEGSKA (reference sequence). The CDR3 loop spans 13 amino acids. J was trimmed by 5 bases and V by 7 bases; bases with no gene match: 8. The CDR3 region is CSVSPGGNNEQFF. As DNA, the CDR3 is TGCAGTGTTTCGCCGGGGGGAAACAATGAGCAGTTCTTC.

The chain recombines TRBV9 with TRBJ2-7, with TRBD2 as a possible D gene (7 bases). In germline, CDR1 is SGDLS, CDR2 YYNGEE. The CDR3 has 15 amino acids. Between the trimmed V and J ends, which lost 0 bases and 0 bases, there was a span of 10 bases. In nucleotides, the CDR3 is TGTGCCAGCAGCGTAGAGCGGGACACCTCCTACGAGCAGTACTTC. Amino acids: CASSVERDTSYEQYF.

This clonotype came up a few times. The J gene is TRBJ1-6, the V gene TRBV27; D perhaps matches TRBD1 (5 bases). V shed 8 bases and J shed 9 bases, with 23 bases lying between them. The germline CDR1 and CDR2 sequences are MNHEY and SMNVEV (reference sequence). CDR3 length: 16 residues. CDR3 residues: CASALDSYRSSSPLHF. For the CDR3, the DNA is TGTGCCAGCGCCCTCGACAGCTATCGCAGTAGTTCACCCCTCCACTTT.

The rearrangement uses TRBV29-1 and TRBJ2-3; 11 nucleotides agree with TRBD2. Germline CDR1 and CDR2: SQVTM and ANQGSEA. This CDR3 is built from 15 residues. Trimming at V came to 1 base and at J to 5 bases, leaving 5 bases not matched to a gene. CDR3 amino acids: CSVEGSGGAGDTQYF. DNA of the CDR3: TGCAGCGTTGAAGGTAGCGGGGGGGCCGGAGATACGCAGTATTTT.

As to this clonotype: This may be a read error: a much more frequent sequence differs by one nucleotide. V usage is TRBV3-1 and J usage is TRBJ2-7; D gene ambiguous. CDR1 and CDR2 from the germline V gene are LGHDT and YNNKEL (reference sequence). The CDR3 contains 12 residues. DNA of the CDR3: TGTACCAGCAGCCAAGCCGACTACGAGCAGTACTTC. Its translation: CTSSQADYEQYF.

The chain is built from TRBV20-1 and TRBJ2-3; the D gene is possibly TRBD2 (5 bases). The CDR3 loop spans 16 amino acids. Germline assignment: CDR1 DFQATT and CDR2 SNEGSKA (reference sequence). V lost 0 bases and J 2 bases, leaving 15 bases between the germline ends. CDR3: CSARDIYRGDTDTQYF. The CDR3 nucleotides read TGCAGTGCTAGAGATATTTATCGGGGAGACACAGATACGCAGTATTTT.

This clonotype was found a few times. The gene calls are TRBV15 and TRBJ2-5; D call uncertain. The CDR3 runs to 14 residues. Trimming pared 0 bases from V and 0 bases from J, leaving 5 bases between. Per germline, CDR1 LNHNV and CDR2 YYDKDF (reference sequence). The CDR3 DNA is TGTGCCACCAGCAGAGAAGGTAACCAAGAGACCCAGTACTTC. The encoded protein is CATSREGNQETQYF.

This clonotype came up many times. The genes are TRBV20-1 and TRBJ2-1; 14 positions agree with TRBD2. This CDR3 is built from 17 residues. The V and J ends lost 6 bases and 4 bases, in that order; junction bases with no gene match: 11. Germline V lookup: CDR1 DFQATT, CDR2 SNEGSKA (reference sequence). As DNA, the CDR3 is TGCAGTGCCACGACTAGCGGGAGGGGCTTCAGGTACAATGAGCAGTTCTTC. It codes for CSATTSGRGFRYNEQFF.